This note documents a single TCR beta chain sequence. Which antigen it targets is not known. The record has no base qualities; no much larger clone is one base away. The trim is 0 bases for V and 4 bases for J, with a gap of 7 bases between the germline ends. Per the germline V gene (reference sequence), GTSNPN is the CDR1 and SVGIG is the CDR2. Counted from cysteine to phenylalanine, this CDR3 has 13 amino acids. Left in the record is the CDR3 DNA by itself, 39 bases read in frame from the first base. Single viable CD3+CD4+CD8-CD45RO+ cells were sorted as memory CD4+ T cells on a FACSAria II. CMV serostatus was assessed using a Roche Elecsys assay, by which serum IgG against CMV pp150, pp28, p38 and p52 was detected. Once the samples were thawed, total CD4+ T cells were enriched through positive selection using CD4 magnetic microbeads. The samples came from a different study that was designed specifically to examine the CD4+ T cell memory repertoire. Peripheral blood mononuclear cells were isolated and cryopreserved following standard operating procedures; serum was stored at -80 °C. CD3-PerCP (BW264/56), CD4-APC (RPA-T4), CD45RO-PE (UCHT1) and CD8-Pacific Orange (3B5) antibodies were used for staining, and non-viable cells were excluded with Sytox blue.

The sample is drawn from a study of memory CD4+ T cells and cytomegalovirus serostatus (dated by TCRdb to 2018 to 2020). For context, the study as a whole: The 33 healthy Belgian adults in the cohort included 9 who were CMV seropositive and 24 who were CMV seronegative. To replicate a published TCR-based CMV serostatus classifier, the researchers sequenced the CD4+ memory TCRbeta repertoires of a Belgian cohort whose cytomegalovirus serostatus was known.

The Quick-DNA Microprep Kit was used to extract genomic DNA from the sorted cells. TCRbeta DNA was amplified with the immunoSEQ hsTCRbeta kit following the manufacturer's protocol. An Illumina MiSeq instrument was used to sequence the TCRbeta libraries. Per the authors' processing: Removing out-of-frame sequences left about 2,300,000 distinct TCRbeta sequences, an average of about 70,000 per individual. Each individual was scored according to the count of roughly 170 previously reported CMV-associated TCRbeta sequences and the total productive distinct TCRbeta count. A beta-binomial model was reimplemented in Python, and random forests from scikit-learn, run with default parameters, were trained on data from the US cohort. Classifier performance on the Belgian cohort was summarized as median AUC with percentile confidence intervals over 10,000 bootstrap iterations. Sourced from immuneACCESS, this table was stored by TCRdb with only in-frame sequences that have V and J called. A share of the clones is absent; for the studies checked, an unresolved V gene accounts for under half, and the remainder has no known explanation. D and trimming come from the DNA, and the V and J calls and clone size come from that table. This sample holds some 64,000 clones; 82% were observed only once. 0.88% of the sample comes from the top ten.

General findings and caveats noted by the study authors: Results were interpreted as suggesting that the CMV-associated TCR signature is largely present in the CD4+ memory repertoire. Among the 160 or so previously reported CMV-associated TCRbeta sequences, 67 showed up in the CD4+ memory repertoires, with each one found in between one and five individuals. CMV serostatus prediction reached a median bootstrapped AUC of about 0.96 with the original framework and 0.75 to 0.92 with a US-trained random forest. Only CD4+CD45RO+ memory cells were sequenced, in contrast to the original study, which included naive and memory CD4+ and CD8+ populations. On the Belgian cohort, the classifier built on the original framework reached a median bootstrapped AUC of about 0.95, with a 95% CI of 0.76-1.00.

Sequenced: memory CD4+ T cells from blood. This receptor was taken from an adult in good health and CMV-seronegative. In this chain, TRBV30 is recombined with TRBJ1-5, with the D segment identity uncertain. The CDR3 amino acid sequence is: CAWSVQANQPQHF. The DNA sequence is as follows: TGTGCCTGGAGTGTGCAGGCAAATCAGCCCCAGCATTTT.